This passage covers 2 T cell receptor beta chains from one sample sequenced in a study of shared clonotypes between healthy human individuals (TCRdb year 2020). Libraries were prepared through the immunoSEQ multiplex PCR assay. The table comes from immuneACCESS by way of TCRdb, which keeps in-frame sequences with V and J called. Part of the clones is missing from these tables; in studies checked, under half for an unresolved V gene and the rest for unknown reasons. The sample table lists 2 million to 2.5 million clones, approximately 94% of them with a count of one. 0.1% to 0.15% of the sample comes from the top ten. What was sequenced was naive CD4+ T cells sorted from blood. According to the study, the label for this sample's cell subset or site signals: CD45RA+ positively selected. Receptors were obtained from a man between 18 and 29 years old in good health.

This sequence joins TRBV2 and TRBJ1-4; D uncertain. The V gene's germline CDR1 is SNHLY and CDR2 FYNNEI. V was shortened by 7 bases and J by 8 bases, with 17 bases between the two germline ends. The length of the CDR3 is 14 residues. Here the CDR3 reads CASIKSEGPEKLFF. The CDR3 bases are TGTGCCAGCATCAAGAGCGAAGGTCCGGAAAAACTGTTTTTT.

This chain links TRBV7-2 with TRBJ2-1, with 10 bases identical to TRBD2. In germline, CDR1 is SGHTA, CDR2 FQGNSA. Trimming at V came to 5 bases and at J to 9 bases, leaving 19 bases not matched to a gene. CDR3 size: 18 residues. The CDR3 DNA reads TGTGCCAGCAGCCCAGGACTAGCGGAGGGCTCCCTTAAGGGTGAGCAGTTCTTC. This encodes CASSPGLAEGSLKGEQFF.